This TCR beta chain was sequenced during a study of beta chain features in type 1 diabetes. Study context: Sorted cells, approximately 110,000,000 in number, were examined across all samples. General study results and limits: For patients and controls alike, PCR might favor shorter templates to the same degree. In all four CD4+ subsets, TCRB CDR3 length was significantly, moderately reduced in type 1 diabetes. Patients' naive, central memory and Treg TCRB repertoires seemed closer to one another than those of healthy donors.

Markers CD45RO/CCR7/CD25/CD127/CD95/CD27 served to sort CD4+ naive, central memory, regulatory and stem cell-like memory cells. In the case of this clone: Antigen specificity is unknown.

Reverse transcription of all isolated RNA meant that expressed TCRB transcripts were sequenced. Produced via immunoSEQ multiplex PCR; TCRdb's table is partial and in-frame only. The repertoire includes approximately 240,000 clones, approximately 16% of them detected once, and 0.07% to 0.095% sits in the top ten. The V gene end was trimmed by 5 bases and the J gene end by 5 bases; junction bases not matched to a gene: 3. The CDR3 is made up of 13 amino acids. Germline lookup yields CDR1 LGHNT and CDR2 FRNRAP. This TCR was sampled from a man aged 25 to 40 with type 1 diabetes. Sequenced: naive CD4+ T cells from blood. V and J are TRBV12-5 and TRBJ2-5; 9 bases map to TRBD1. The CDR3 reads CASGPTGGETQYF. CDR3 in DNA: TGTGCTAGTGGTCCAACAGGGGGCGAGACCCAGTACTTC.